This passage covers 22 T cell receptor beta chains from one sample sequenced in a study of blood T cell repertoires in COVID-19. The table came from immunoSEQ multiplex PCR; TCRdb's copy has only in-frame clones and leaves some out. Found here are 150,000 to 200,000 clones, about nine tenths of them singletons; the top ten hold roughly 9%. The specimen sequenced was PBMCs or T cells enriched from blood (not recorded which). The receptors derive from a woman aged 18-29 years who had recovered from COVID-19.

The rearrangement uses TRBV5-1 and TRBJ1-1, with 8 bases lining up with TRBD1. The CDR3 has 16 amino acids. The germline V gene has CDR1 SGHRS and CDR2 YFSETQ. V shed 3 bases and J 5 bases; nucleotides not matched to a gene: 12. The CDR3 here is CASSSPPGQGRTEAFF. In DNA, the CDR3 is TGCGCCAGCAGCTCACCCCCCGGACAGGGCCGGACTGAAGCTTTCTTT.

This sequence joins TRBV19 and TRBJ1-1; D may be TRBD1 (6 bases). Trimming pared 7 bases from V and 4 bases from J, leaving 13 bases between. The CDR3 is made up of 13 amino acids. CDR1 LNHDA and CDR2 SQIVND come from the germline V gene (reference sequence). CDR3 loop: CASKGGLGTEAFF. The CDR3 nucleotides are TGTGCCAGTAAGGGGGGGCTAGGCACTGAAGCTTTCTTT.

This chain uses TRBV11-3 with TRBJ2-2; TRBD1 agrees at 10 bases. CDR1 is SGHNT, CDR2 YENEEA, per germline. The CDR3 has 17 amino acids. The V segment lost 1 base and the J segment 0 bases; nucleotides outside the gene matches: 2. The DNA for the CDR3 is TGTGCCAGCAGCTTAGGGACAGGGGGAACGAACACCGGGGAGCTGTTTTTT. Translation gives CASSLGTGGTNTGELFF.

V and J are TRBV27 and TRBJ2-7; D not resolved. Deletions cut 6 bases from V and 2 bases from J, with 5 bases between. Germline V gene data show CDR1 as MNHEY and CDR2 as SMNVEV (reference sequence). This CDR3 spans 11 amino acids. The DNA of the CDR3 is TGTGCCAGCAGATCTGCCTACGAGCAGTACTTC. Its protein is CASRSAYEQYF.

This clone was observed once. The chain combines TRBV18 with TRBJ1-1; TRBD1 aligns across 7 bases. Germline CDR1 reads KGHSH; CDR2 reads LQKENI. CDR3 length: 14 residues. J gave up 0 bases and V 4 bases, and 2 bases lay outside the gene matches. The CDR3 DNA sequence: TGTGCCAGCTCACTGGGACAGATGAACACTGAAGCTTTCTTT. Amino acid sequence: CASSLGQMNTEAFF.

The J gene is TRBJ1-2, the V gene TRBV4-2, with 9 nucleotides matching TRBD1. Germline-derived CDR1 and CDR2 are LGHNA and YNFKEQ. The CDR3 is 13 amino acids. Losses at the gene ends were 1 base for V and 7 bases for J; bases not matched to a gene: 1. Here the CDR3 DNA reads TGTGCCAGCAGCCAAGGGACAGGGGTTGGCTACACCTTC. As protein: CASSQGTGVGYTF.

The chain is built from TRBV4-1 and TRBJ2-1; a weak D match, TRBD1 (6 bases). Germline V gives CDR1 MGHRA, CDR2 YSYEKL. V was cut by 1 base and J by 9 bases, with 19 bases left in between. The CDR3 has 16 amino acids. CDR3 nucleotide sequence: TGCGCCAGCAGCCAAGCCTCAGGGGCTCCCCCAGGTGAGCAGTTCTTC. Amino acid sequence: CASSQASGAPPGEQFF.

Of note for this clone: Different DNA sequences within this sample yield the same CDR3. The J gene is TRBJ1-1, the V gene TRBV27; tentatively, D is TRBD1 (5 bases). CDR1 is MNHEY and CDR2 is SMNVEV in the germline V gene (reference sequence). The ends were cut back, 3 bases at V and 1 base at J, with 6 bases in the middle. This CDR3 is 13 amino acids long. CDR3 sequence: CASSLGGNTEAFF. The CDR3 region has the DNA TGTGCCAGCAGTTTGGGGGGGAACACTGAAGCTTTCTTT.

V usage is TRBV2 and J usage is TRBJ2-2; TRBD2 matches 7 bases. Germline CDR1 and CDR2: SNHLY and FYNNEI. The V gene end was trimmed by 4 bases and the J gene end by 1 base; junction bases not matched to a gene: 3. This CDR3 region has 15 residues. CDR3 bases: TGTGCCAGCAGTGGGGGAGGGGAGAACACCGGGGAGCTGTTTTTT. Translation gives CASSGGGENTGELFF.

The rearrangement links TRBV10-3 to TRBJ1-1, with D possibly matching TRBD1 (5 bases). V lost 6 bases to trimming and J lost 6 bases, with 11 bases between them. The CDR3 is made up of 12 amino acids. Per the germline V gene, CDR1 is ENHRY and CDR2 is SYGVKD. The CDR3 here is CAIRLGEAEAFF. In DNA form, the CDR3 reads TGTGCCATCAGACTGGGGGAGGCTGAAGCTTTCTTT.

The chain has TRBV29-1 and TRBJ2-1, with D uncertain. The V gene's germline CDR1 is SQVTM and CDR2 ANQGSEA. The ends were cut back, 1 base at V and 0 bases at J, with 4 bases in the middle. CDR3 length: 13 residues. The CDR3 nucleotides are TGCAGCGTTGAAGTATACTCCTACAATGAGCAGTTCTTC. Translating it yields CSVEVYSYNEQFF.

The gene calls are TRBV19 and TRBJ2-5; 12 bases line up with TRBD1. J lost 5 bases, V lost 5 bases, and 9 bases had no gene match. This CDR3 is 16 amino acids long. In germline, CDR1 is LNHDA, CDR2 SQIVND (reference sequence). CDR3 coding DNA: TGTGCCAGTAGTCCAGGGACAGGGGGCGCGGGTGAGACCCAGTACTTC. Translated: CASSPGTGGAGETQYF.

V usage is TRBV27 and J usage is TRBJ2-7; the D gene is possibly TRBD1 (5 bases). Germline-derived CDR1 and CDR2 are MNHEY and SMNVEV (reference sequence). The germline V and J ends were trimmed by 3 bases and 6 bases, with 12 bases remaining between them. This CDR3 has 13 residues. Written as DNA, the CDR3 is TGTGCCAGCAGTTTTTCAGGGTCTGGCGAGCAGTACTTC. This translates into CASSFSGSGEQYF.

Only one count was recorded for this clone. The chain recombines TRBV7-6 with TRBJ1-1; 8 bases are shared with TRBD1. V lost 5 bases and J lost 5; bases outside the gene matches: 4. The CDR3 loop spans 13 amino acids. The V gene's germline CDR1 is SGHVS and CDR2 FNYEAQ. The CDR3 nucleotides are TGTGCCAGCAGCGACAGGGGATTGACTGAAGCTTTCTTT. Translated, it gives CASSDRGLTEAFF.

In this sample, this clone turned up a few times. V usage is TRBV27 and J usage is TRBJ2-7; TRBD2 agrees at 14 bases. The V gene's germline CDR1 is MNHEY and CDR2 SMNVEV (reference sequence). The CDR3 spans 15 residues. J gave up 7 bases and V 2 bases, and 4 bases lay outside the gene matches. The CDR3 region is CASSLLGTSGREQYF. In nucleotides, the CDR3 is TGTGCCAGCAGTTTACTGGGGACTAGCGGGAGAGAGCAGTACTTC.

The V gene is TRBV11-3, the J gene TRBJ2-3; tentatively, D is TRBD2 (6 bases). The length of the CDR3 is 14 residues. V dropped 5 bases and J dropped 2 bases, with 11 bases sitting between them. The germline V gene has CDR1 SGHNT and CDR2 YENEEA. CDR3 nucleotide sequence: TGTGCCAGCAGCCTCGGGGAGGTCACAGATACGCAGTATTTT. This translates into CASSLGEVTDTQYF.

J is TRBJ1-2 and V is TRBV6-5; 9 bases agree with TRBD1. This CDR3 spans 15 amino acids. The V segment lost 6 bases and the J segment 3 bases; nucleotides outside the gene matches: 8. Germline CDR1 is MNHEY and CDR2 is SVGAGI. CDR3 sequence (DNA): TGTGCCAGCAGCTCCAATACAGGGGGCGACTATGGCTACACCTTC. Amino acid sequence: CASSSNTGGDYGYTF.

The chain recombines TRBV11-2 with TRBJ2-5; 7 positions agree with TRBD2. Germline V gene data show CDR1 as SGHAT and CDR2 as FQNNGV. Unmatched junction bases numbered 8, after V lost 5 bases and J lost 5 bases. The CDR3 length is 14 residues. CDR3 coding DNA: TGTGCCAGCAGCCCGGGGGGTCCCCCGGAGACCCAGTACTTC. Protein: CASSPGGPPETQYF.

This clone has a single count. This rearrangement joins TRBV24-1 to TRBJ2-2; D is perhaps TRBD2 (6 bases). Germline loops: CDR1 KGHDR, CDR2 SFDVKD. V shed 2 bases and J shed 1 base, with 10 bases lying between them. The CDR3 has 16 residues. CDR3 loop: CATSDSGSGNTGELFF. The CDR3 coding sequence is TGTGCCACCAGTGATTCTGGTAGCGGGAACACCGGGGAGCTGTTTTTT.

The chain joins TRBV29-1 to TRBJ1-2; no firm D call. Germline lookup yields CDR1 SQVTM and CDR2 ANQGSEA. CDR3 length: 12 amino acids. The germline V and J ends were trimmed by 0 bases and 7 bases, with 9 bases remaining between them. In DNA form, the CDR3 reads TGCAGCGTTGAAGATCCGGGGAGTGGCTACACCTTC. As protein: CSVEDPGSGYTF.

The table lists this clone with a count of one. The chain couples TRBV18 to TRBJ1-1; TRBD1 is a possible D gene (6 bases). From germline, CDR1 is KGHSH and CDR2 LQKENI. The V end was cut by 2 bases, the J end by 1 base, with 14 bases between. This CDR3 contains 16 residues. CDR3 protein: CASSPSDRGANTEAFF. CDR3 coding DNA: TGTGCCAGCTCACCATCCGACCGGGGGGCGAACACTGAAGCTTTCTTT.

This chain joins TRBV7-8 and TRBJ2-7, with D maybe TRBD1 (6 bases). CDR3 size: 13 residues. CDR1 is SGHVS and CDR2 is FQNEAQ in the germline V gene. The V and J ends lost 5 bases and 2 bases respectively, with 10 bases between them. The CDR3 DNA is TGTGCCAGCAGCCCGGACAGCACCTACGAGCAGTACTTC. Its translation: CASSPDSTYEQYF.